This T cell receptor beta chain was recorded in a study of shared clonotypes between healthy human individuals. The CDR3 runs to 16 residues. Germline CDR1 and CDR2: KGHSH and LQKENI. Trimming at V came to 6 bases and at J to 4 bases, leaving 11 bases not matched to a gene. PBMC DNA, left unsorted, was sequenced on ten immunoSEQ deep assay plates. TCRdb's table, derived via immunoSEQ multiplex PCR, lists solely in-frame clones and lacks some. The data contain 450,000 to 600,000 clones, 79% of them seen just once; the ten biggest clones take up roughly 13%. This clonotype originated in a woman in her 40s in good health. Some clones in this sample may be carry-over from other donors' samples. The sample was PBMCs. This chain connects TRBV18 to TRBJ2-3; 9 nucleotides match TRBD2. The DNA for the CDR3 is TGTGCCAGCTCGTTTCCTAGCGGGACTTTACCAGATACGCAGTATTTT. This gives the protein CASSFPSGTLPDTQYF. The full variable domain, its missing parts supplied by reference TRBV18 and TRBJ2-3, is NAGVMQNPRHLVRRRGQEARLRCSPMKGHSHVYWYRQLPEEGLKFMVYLQKENIIDESGMPKERFSAEFPKEGPSILRIQQVVRGDSAAYFCASSFPSGTLPDTQYFGPGTRLTVL.